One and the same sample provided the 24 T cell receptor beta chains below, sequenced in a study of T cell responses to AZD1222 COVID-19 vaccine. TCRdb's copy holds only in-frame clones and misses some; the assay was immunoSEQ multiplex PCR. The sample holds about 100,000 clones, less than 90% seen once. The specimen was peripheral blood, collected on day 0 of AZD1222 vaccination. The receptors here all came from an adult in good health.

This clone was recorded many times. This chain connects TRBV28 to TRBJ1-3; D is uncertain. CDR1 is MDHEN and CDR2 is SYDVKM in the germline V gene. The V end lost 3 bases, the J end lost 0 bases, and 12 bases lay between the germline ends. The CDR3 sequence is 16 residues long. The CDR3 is CASSFLPGSSGNTIYF. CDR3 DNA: TGTGCCAGCAGTTTTCTGCCAGGCAGCTCTGGAAACACCATATATTTT.

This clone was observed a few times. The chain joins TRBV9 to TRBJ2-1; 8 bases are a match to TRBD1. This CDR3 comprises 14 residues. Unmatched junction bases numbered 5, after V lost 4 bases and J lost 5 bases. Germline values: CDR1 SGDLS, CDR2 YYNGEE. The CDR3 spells CASSLGQANNEQFF. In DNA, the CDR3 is TGTGCCAGCAGCCTGGGACAGGCCAACAATGAGCAGTTCTTC.

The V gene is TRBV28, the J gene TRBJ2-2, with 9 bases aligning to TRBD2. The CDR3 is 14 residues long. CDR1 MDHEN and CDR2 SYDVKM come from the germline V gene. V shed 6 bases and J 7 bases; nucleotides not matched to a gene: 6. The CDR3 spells CASRAGGEGGELFF. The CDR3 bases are TGTGCCAGCAGAGCGGGAGGTGAAGGCGGGGAGCTGTTTTTT.

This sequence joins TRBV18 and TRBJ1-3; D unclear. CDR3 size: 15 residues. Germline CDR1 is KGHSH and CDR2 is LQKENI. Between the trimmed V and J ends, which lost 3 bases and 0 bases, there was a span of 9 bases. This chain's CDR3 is CASSPSPSSGNTIYF. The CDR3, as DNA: TGTGCCAGCTCACCGTCACCCAGCTCTGGAAACACCATATATTTT. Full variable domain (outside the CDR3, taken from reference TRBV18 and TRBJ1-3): NAGVMQNPRHLVRRRGQEARLRCSPMKGHSHVYWYRQLPEEGLKFMVYLQKENIIDESGMPKERFSAEFPKEGPSILRIQQVVRGDSAAYFCASSPSPSSGNTIYFGEGSWLTVV.

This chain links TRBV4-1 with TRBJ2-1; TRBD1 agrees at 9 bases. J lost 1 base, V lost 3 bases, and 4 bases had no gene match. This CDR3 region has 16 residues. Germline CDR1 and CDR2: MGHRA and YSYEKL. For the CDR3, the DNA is TGCGCCAGCAGCCACCCCGGGACAGGGTCCTACAATGAGCAGTTCTTC. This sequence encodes CASSHPGTGSYNEQFF.

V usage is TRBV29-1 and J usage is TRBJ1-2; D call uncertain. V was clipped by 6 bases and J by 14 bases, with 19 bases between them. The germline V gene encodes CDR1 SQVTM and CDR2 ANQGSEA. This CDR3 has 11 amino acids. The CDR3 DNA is TGCAGCGTCCCAGGTCATGGGTCGGGTACCTTC. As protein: CSVPGHGSGTF.

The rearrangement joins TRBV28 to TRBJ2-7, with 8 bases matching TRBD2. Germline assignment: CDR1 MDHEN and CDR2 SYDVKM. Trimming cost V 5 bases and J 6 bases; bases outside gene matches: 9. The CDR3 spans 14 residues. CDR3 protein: CASSRPGGLSEQYF. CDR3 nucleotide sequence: TGTGCCAGCAGTCGCCCGGGGGGGCTAAGCGAGCAGTACTTC.

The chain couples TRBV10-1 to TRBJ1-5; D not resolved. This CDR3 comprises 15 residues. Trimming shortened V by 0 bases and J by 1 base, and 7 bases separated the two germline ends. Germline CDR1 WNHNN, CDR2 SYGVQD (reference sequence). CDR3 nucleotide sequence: TGCGCCAGCAGTGAGTCTGCGGGAAGCAATCAGCCCCAGCATTTT. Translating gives CASSESAGSNQPQHF.

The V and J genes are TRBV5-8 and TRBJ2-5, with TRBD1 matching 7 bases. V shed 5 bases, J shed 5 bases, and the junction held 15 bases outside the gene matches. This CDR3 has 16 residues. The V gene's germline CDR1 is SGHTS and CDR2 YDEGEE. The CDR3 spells CASSYQTGPEVETQYF. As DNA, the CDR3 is TGTGCCAGCAGTTATCAGACAGGGCCAGAAGTGGAGACCCAGTACTTC. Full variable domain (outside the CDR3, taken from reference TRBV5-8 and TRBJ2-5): EAGVTQSPTHLIKTRGQQATLRCSPISGHTSVYWYQQALGLGLQFLLWYDEGEERNRGNFPPRFSGRQFPNYSSELNVNALELEDSALYLCASSYQTGPEVETQYFGPGTRLLVL.

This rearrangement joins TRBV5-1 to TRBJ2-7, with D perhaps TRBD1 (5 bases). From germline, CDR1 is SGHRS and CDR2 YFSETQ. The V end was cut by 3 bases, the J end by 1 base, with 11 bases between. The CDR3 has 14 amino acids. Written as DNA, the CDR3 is TGCGCCAGCAGCTACCTGACAGAGTCCTACGAGCAGTACTTC. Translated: CASSYLTESYEQYF.

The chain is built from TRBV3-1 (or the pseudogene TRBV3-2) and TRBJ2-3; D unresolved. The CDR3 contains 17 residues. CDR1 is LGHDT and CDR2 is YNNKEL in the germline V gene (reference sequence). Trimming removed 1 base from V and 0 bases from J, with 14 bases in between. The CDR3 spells CASSQVLRSASTDTQYF. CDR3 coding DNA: TGTGCCAGCAGCCAAGTATTGCGGAGTGCTAGCACAGATACGCAGTATTTT.

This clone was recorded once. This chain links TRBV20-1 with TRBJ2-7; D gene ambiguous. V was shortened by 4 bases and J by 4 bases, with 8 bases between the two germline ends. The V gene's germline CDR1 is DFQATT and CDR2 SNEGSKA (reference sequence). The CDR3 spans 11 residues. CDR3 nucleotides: TGCAGTGCTACACCCGTTTACGAGCAGTACTTC. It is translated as CSATPVYEQYF.

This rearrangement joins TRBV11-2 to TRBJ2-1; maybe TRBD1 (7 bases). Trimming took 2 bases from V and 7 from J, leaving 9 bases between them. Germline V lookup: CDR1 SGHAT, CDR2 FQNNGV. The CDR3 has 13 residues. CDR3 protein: CASSLSGGNEQFF. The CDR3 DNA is TGTGCCAGCAGCTTATCAGGGGGGAATGAGCAGTTCTTC.

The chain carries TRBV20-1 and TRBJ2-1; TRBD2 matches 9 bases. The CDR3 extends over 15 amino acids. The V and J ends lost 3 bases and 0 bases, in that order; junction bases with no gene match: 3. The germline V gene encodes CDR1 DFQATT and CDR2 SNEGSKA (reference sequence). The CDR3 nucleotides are TGCAGTGCTAGTATTAGCGGGAGCTCCTACAATGAGCAGTTCTTC. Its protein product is CSASISGSSYNEQFF.

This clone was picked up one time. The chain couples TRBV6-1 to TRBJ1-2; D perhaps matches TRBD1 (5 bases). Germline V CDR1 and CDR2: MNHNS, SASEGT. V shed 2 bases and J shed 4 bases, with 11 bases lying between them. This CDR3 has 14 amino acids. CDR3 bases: TGTGCCAGCAGTGAATGGACACGAACCTATGGCTACACCTTC. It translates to CASSEWTRTYGYTF.

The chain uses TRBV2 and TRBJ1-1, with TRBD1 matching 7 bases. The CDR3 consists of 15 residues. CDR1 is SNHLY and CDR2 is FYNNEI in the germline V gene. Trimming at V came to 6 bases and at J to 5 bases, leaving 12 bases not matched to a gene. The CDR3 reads CASSYRQGLGTEAFF. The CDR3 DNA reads TGTGCCAGCAGCTACCGACAGGGCTTGGGGACTGAAGCTTTCTTT.

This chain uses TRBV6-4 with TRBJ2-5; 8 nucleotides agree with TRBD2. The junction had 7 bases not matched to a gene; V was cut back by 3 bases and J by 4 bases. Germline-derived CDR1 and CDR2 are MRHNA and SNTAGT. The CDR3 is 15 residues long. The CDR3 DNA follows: TGTGCCAGCAGTGAAGGGGTAGCGGGAACAGAGACCCAGTACTTC. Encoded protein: CASSEGVAGTETQYF.

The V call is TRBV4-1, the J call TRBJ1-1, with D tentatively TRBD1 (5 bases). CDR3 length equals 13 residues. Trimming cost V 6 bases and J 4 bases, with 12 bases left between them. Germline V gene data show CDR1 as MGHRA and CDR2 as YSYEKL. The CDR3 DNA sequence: TGCGCCAGCAGACAGGTTTTGGGCACTGAAGCTTTCTTT. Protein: CASRQVLGTEAFF.

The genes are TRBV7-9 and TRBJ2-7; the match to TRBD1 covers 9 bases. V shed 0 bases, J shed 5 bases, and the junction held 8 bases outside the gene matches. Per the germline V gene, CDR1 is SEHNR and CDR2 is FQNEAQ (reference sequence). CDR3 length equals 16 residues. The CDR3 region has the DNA TGTGCCAGCAGCTTAGCCCCGGGACAGGGTACCCACGAGCAGTACTTC. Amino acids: CASSLAPGQGTHEQYF. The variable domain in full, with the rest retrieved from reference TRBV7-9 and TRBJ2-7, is DTGVSQNPRHKITKRGQNVTFRCDPISEHNRLYWYRQTLGQGPEFLTYFQNEAQLEKSRLLSDRFSAERPKGSFSTLEIQRTEQGDSAMYLCASSLAPGQGTHEQYFGPGTRLTVT.

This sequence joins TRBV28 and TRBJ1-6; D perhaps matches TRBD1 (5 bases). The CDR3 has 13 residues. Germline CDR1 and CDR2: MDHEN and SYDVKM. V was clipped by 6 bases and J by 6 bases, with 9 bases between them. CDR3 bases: TGTGCCAGCAGGCCAGGGTTTAATTCACCCCTCCACTTT. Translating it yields CASRPGFNSPLHF.

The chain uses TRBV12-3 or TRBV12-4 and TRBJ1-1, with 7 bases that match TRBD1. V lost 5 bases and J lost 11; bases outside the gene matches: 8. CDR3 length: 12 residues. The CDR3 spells CASSPRGGWAFF. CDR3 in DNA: TGTGCCAGCAGTCCCAGGGGGGGGTGGGCTTTCTTT.

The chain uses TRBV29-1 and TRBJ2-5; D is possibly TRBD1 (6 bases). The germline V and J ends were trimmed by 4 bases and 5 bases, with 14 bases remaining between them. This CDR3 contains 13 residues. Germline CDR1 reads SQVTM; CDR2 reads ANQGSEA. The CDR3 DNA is TGCAGCGTTGTTTACAGGGCCTGGGAGACCCAGTACTTC. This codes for CSVVYRAWETQYF.

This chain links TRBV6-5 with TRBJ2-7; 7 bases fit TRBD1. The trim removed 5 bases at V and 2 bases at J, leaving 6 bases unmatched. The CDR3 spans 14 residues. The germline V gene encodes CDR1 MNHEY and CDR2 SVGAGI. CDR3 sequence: CASSPLTGTYEQYF. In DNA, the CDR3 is TGTGCCAGCAGTCCCCTGACAGGGACCTACGAGCAGTACTTC.

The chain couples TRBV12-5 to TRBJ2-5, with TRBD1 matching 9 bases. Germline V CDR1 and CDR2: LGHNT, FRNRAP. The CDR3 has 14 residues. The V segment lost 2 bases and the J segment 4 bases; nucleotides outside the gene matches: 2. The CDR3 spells CASGLRQGGETQYF. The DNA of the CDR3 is TGTGCTAGTGGTTTGAGACAGGGGGGAGAGACCCAGTACTTC.